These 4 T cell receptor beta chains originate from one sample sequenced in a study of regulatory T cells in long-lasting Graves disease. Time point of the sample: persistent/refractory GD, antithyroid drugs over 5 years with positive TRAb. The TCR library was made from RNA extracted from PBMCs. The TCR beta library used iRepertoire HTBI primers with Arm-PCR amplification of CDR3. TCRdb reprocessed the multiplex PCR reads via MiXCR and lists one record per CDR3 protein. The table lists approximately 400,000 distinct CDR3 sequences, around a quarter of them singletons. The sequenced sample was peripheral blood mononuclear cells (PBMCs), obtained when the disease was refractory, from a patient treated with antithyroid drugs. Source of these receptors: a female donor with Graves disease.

The CDR3 reads CASSINRATNEKLFF. The CDR3 DNA is TGTGCCAGCAGTATAAACCGGGCAACTAATGAAAAACTGTTTTTT. The chain links TRBV6-1 to TRBJ1-4, with D uncertain. The V end was cut by 5 bases, the J end by 0 bases, with 10 bases between. CDR1 and CDR2 from the germline V gene are MNHNS and SASEGT. The CDR3 spans 15 residues.

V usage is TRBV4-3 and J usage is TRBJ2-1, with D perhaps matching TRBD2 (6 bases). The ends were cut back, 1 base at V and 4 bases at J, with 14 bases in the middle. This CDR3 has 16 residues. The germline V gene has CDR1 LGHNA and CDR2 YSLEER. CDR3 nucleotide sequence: TGCGCCAGCAGCCAAGGGTTAGCGGTTAGTTACAATGAGCAGTTCTTC. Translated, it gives CASSQGLAVSYNEQFF.

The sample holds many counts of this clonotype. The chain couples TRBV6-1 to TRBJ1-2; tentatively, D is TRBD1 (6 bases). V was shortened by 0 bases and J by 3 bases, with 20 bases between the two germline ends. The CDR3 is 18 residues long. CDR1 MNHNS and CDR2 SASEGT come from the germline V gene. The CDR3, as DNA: TGTGCCAGCAGTGAAGCGAGGACAGTGGGACATACGGACTATGGCTACACCTTC. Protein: CASSEARTVGHTDYGYTF.

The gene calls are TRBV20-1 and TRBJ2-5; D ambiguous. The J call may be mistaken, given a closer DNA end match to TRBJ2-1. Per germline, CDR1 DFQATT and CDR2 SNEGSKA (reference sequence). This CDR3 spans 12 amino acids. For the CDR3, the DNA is TGCAGTGCTTATAGGCCCGTCAATGAGCAGTTCTTC. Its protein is CSAYRPVNEQFF.